Presented here are 15 T cell receptor beta chains from one specimen sequenced in a study of post-analysis software for immune sequencing data (dated by TCRdb to between 2014 and 2016). The investigation overall reported the following: Four or five TRBV segments, including TRBV5-6, TRBV5-1 and TRBV20-1, were significantly more frequent in patients than controls.

No antigen has been identified for these receptors. The library was built by means of PCR. Sequencing was carried out with an Illumina HiSeq 2500. Unique molecular identifiers were incorporated into TCR beta cDNA libraries to reduce PCR and sequencing biases. Using fastp trimming at Q25 and MiXCR clonotype assembly, TCRdb reanalyzed the public sequencing data and kept in-frame beta chains. Rows are unified per CDR3 protein, each entry keeping the most common DNA and genes. The sample table shows fewer than 550,000 distinct CDR3 sequences, and less than 40% are seen once. The top ten constitute 4.5% to 7.5% of the sample. The specimen sequenced was blood. All receptors derive from a girl aged 2-17 years with multiple sclerosis.

This clonotype came up a few times. The gene calls are TRBV28 and TRBJ1-5; the match to TRBD1 covers 7 bases. The germline V gene encodes CDR1 MDHEN and CDR2 SYDVKM. J was trimmed by 0 bases and V by 5 bases; bases with no gene match: 7. The CDR3 consists of 16 residues. CDR3 residues: CASSPPRQGSNQPQHF. CDR3 DNA sequence: TGTGCCAGCAGTCCTCCTCGACAGGGTAGCAATCAGCCCCAGCATTTT.

The V call is TRBV9, the J call TRBJ2-3; D unresolved. Germline V gene lookup returns CDR1 SGDLS and CDR2 YYNGEE. V was trimmed by 0 bases and J by 5 bases, leaving 10 bases between them. The CDR3 loop spans 14 amino acids. The CDR3 nucleotides read TGTGCCAGCAGCGTAGGCCTTTCAGAAGATACGCAGTATTTT. It codes for CASSVGLSEDTQYF.

In its sample, this clonotype was seen many times. The rearrangement uses TRBV15 and TRBJ1-2; a weak D match, TRBD1 (5 bases). Germline CDR1 LNHNV, CDR2 YYDKDF (reference sequence). CDR3 size: 16 residues. The V end lost 0 bases, the J end lost 1 base, and 12 bases lay between the germline ends. This chain's CDR3 is CATSRDDSWDNYGYTF. The CDR3 coding sequence is TGTGCCACCAGCAGAGACGACAGTTGGGATAACTATGGCTACACCTTC. The full variable domain, completed using reference TRBV15 and TRBJ1-2, is DAMVIQNPRYQVTQFGKPVTLSCSQTLNHNVMYWYQQKSSQAPKLLFHYYDKDFNNEADTPDNFQSRRPNTSFCFLDIRSPGLGDTAMYLCATSRDDSWDNYGYTFGSGTRLTVV.

This clonotype was seen a single time. The CDR3 protein is CASSPRQGIGSGANVLTF. CDR3 nucleotide sequence: TGTGCCAGCAGCCCAAGACAGGGAATAGGGTCTGGGGCCAACGTCCTGACTTTC. The gene calls are TRBV28 and TRBJ2-6, with 7 bases matching TRBD1. The V gene's germline CDR1 is MDHEN and CDR2 SYDVKM. Germline trimming cut 6 bases from V and 1 base from J; bases unmatched to any gene: 12. The CDR3 has 18 residues.

The genes are TRBV5-1 and TRBJ2-5; D unresolved. V was pared by 4 bases and J by 3 bases, with 7 bases between. Germline CDR1 and CDR2: SGHRS and YFSETQ. The CDR3 is made up of 12 amino acids. The DNA for the CDR3 is TGCGCCAGCAGCAACTCAAAAGAGACCCAGTACTTC. Amino acid sequence: CASSNSKETQYF.

The chain joins TRBV20-1 to TRBJ1-5; D not resolved. Germline CDR1 is DFQATT and CDR2 is SNEGSKA (reference sequence). V was trimmed by 0 bases and J by 0 bases, leaving 15 bases between them. The CDR3 runs 17 residues. In DNA form, the CDR3 reads TGCAGTGCTAGAGATAATTTGGGCAGCGCTAGCAATCAGCCCCAGCATTTT. This translates into CSARDNLGSASNQPQHF.

This clonotype was seen more than once but under ten times. The CDR3 sequence is CASSQVRDIGQEQYF. The CDR3 nucleotides read TGTGCCAGCAGCCAAGTCCGGGACATAGGACAGGAGCAGTACTTC. The gene calls are TRBV3-1 and TRBJ2-7, with D tentatively TRBD1 (6 bases). The CDR3 has 15 residues. Deletions cut 1 base from V and 7 bases from J, with 17 bases between. Germline loops: CDR1 LGHDT, CDR2 YNNKEL (reference sequence).

The chain couples TRBV6-1 to TRBJ2-7; 7 nucleotides match TRBD1. Germline V CDR1 and CDR2: MNHNS, SASEGT. There are 13 residues in the CDR3. Trimming cost V 7 bases and J 0 bases; bases outside gene matches: 3. CDR3 region: CASTDRLSYEQYF. The CDR3 DNA reads as TGTGCCAGCACGGACAGGCTCTCCTACGAGCAGTACTTC.

The chain employs TRBV20-1 and TRBJ2-3, with D perhaps TRBD1 (6 bases). The CDR3 contains 16 residues. Germline assignment: CDR1 DFQATT and CDR2 SNEGSKA (reference sequence). V was clipped by 6 bases and J by 1 base, with 20 bases between them. This CDR3 is CSALHLRQDRTDTQYF. CDR3 in DNA: TGCAGTGCCCTCCACCTGAGACAGGACCGCACAGATACGCAGTATTTT.

This chain uses TRBV28 with TRBJ2-1, with 10 bases lining up with TRBD2. Trimming took 2 bases from V and 10 from J; bases not matched to a gene: 11. The germline V gene has CDR1 MDHEN and CDR2 SYDVKM. This CDR3 has 16 residues. The CDR3, as DNA: TGTGCCAGCAGTTTACCTGGGGCTAGCGGGGGATACGAGCAGTTCTTC. It codes for CASSLPGASGGYEQFF.

This clonotype was observed a handful of times. The chain links TRBV4-1 to TRBJ2-3; D is perhaps TRBD2 (6 bases). Germline values: CDR1 MGHRA, CDR2 YSYEKL. Trimming shortened V by 4 bases and J by 3 bases, and 29 bases separated the two germline ends. CDR3 length equals 20 residues. This chain's CDR3 is CASSPRPRPLGPGVTDTQYF. CDR3 nucleotide sequence: TGCGCCAGCAGCCCTCGTCCCCGACCCTTGGGACCGGGAGTAACAGATACGCAGTATTTT.

The genes are TRBV12-3 or TRBV12-4 and TRBJ2-5; TRBD1 is a possible D gene (5 bases). The J call is doubtful: the DNA matches TRBJ2-7 better. The CDR3 consists of 13 residues. The CDR3: CASSSAGLDEQYF. CDR3 sequence (DNA): TGTGCCAGCAGTTCTGCAGGGCTGGACGAGCAGTACTTC.

The V and J genes are TRBV11-2 and TRBJ2-1; 12 bases are a match to TRBD2. Germline trimming cut 0 bases from V and 3 bases from J; bases unmatched to any gene: 6. From germline, CDR1 is SGHAT and CDR2 FQNNGV. The CDR3 extends over 18 amino acids. CDR3 sequence: CASSLDLAGGPLYNEQFF. The CDR3, as DNA: TGTGCCAGCAGCTTAGATCTAGCGGGGGGGCCTCTCTACAATGAGCAGTTCTTC.

This clonotype was detected only a few times. This chain connects TRBV2 to TRBJ2-6; possibly TRBD1 or TRBD2 for D (5 bases each). Germline V gene lookup returns CDR1 SNHLY and CDR2 FYNNEI. V lost 4 bases and J 0 bases, leaving 10 bases between the germline ends. The CDR3 is 16 amino acids. In DNA form, the CDR3 reads TGTGCCAGCAGTGGGGGACGGATCTCTGGGGCCAACGTCCTGACTTTC. It specifies CASSGGRISGANVLTF.

The CDR3 bases are TGTGCCAGCAGCGAGGGACGGACGGGAAACACCATATATTTT. This encodes CASSEGRTGNTIYF. The chain couples TRBV9 to TRBJ1-3; the D gene is possibly TRBD1 (5 bases). Trimming took off 3 bases at V and 4 bases at J, with 11 bases between the two ends. The V gene's germline CDR1 is SGDLS and CDR2 YYNGEE. This CDR3 comprises 14 residues. Supplemented by reference TRBV9 and TRBJ1-3, the full variable domain reads DSGVTQTPKHLITATGQRVTLRCSPRSGDLSVYWYQQSLDQGLQFLIQYYNGEERAKGNILERFSAQQFPDLHSELNLSSLELGDSALYFCASSEGRTGNTIYFGEGSWLTVV.